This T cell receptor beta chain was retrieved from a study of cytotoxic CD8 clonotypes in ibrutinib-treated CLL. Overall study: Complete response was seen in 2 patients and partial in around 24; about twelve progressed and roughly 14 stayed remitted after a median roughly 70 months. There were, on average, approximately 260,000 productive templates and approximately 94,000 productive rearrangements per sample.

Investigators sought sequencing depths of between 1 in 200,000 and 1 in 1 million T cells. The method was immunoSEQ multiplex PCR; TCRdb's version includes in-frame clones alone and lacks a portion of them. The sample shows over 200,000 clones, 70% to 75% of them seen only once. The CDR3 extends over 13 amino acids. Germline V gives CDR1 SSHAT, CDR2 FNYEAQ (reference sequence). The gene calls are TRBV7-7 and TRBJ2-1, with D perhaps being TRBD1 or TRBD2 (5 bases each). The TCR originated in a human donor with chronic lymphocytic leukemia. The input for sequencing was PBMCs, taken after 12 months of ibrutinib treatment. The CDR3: CASAPLRDNEQFF. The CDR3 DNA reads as TGTGCTAGCGCCCCGCTCAGGGACAATGAGCAGTTCTTC.